The source of this T cell receptor (beta chain) is a study of T-cell reconstitution after alpha-beta-depleted transplantation in children. The CDR3 contains 13 residues. V lost 5 bases, J lost 9 bases, and 7 bases stayed unmatched. Germline-derived CDR1 and CDR2 are MNHEY and SVGEGT. Unique molecular identifiers were incorporated when the TCRbeta library was constructed. TCRdb re-analysed the PCR reads in MiXCR, keeping a single row per CDR3 protein. The table records 90,000 to 95,000 distinct CDR3 sequences, more than 10% of them present only once. The V and J genes are TRBV6-2 or TRBV6-3 and TRBJ1-5; 7 bases match TRBD1. The origin of this receptor is a human donor who donated a stem cell graft to a child with inherited bone marrow failure. The specimen comprised PBMCs from the stem cell graft donor, sampled from the stem cell graft. CDR3 DNA sequence: TGTGCCAGCAGTACCGGGACAGCCCTGCCCCAGCATTTT. The encoded protein is CASSTGTALPQHF.